This is a list of T cell receptor beta chains from one sample in a study of blood T cell repertoires in COVID-19. The repertoire was sequenced with immunoSEQ multiplex PCR; TCRdb's copy has only in-frame clones and lacks some. Of about 23,000 clones in the sample, under 95% are singletons; the top ten hold 3.5% to 4.5%. The sample comprised peripheral blood. Receptors were obtained from a woman between 50 and 59 years old with active COVID-19. Both conserved end residues are part of each CDR3. A D gene is named only where the DNA matches it firmly. Clone size appears in some rows only: once, few, many, or a class for an expanded clone.

j_call	d_call	clone_size	v_call	cdr3_aa	cdr3_nt
TRBJ1-5	.	.	TRBV7-9	CASSREGGNQPQHF	TGTGCCAGCAGCCGAGAGGGGGGCAATCAGCCCCAGCATTTT
TRBJ1-4	.	.	TRBV28	CASRAGANEKLFF	TGTGCCAGCAGAGCAGGGGCTAATGAAAAACTGTTTTTT
TRBJ2-1	TRBD2	.	TRBV7-9	CASSLVPMAGRAYNEQFF	TGTGCCAGCAGCTTAGTACCCATGGCGGGGAGGGCTTACAATGAGCAGTTCTTC
TRBJ2-1	TRBD1	.	TRBV3-1/TRBV3-2	CASSLVVGTGGYSYNEQFF	TGTGCCAGCAGCCTCGTAGTGGGGACAGGGGGCTACTCCTACAATGAGCAGTTCTTC
TRBJ1-2	.	.	TRBV6-1	CASSEAEGMPTGGYTF	TGTGCCAGCAGTGAAGCGGAGGGTATGCCCACTGGGGGCTACACCTTC
TRBJ1-2	TRBD1	few	TRBV6-5	CASSSAGGLSYGYTF	TGTGCCAGCAGTTCAGCAGGGGGCCTTTCCTATGGCTACACCTTC
TRBJ2-1	TRBD1	.	TRBV5-1	CASSPGQNNEQFF	TGCGCCAGCAGCCCGGGACAGAACAATGAGCAGTTCTTC
TRBJ2-1	.	.	TRBV15	CATSRYSGLLNEQFF	TGTGCCACCAGCAGATACTCTGGACTCCTCAATGAGCAGTTCTTC
TRBJ1-4	.	once	TRBV7-9	CASSLDRYQGNEKLFF	TGTGCCAGCAGCTTAGACAGGTACCAAGGGAATGAAAAACTGTTTTTT
TRBJ1-5	TRBD1	once	TRBV27	CASRRDRGSNQPQHF	TGTGCCAGCAGACGGGACAGGGGTAGCAATCAGCCCCAGCATTTT
TRBJ2-3	.	.	TRBV28	CASSSTWVGGSTDTQYF	TGTGCCAGCAGTTCGACTTGGGTCGGGGGTAGCACAGATACGCAGTATTTT
TRBJ2-3	.	.	TRBV5-4	CASSPGQVSDTQYF	TGTGCCAGCAGCCCGGGACAAGTCTCAGATACGCAGTATTTT
TRBJ1-2	TRBD1	.	TRBV11-2	CASSLEQGYGYTF	TGTGCCAGCAGCTTAGAACAGGGGTATGGCTACACCTTC
TRBJ1-1	.	.	TRBV28	CASISRVAAVAFF	TGTGCCAGCATTTCCAGGGTCGCCGCTGTAGCTTTCTTT
TRBJ1-5	TRBD1	.	TRBV28	CASTRTGNQPQHF	TGTGCCAGCACCAGGACAGGGAACCAGCCCCAGCATTTT
TRBJ1-1	.	once	TRBV9	CASSVQVGTEAFF	TGTGCCAGCAGCGTACAGGTCGGCACTGAAGCTTTCTTT
TRBJ1-1	.	.	TRBV5-1	CASSAGGQINTEAFF	TGCGCCAGCAGCGCCGGAGGGCAGATTAACACTGAAGCTTTCTTT
TRBJ1-1	TRBD1	.	TRBV5-1	CASSPVTGGRMNTEAFF	TGCGCCAGCAGCCCGGTAACAGGGGGAAGGATGAACACTGAAGCTTTCTTT
TRBJ1-2	.	.	TRBV2	CASRAENAVGYGYTF	TGTGCCAGCAGGGCCGAGAACGCGGTAGGATATGGCTACACCTTC
TRBJ1-4	TRBD1	.	TRBV27	CASSPRDRAREKLFF	TGTGCCAGCAGTCCACGGGACAGGGCGAGGGAAAAACTGTTTTTT
TRBJ1-2	TRBD1	.	TRBV5-1	CASSVTGDHNYGYTF	TGCGCCAGCAGCGTGACAGGGGATCATAACTATGGCTACACCTTC
TRBJ1-2	.	.	TRBV15	CATSRGEGVYYGYTF	TGTGCCACCAGCAGAGGTGAGGGGGTCTACTATGGCTACACCTTC
TRBJ2-3	TRBD2	.	TRBV7-3	CASSLPAGGTDTQYF	TGTGCCAGCAGCTTACCAGCGGGGGGAACAGATACGCAGTATTTT
TRBJ2-5	.	once	TRBV19	CASSISTGQETQYF	TGTGCCAGTAGTATATCGACAGGACAAGAGACCCAGTACTTC
TRBJ1-1	.	.	TRBV6-4	CASRQKGGAGTEAFF	TGTGCCAGCAGACAGAAGGGGGGGGCCGGCACTGAAGCTTTCTTT
TRBJ1-6	.	.	TRBV19	CASSQQGQDSPLHF	TGTGCCAGTAGCCAGCAGGGGCAGGATTCACCCCTCCACTTT
TRBJ2-5	.	.	TRBV5-5	CASSRTEQETQYF	TGTGCCAGCAGCCGGACTGAACAAGAGACCCAGTACTTC
TRBJ2-7	TRBD2	.	TRBV28	CARKSKTSGFSYEQYF	TGTGCCAGAAAGAGTAAGACTAGCGGTTTCTCCTACGAGCAGTACTTC
TRBJ1-3	.	.	TRBV7-8	CASSLGHLGTIYF	TGTGCCAGCAGCTTGGGACATCTCGGCACCATATATTTT
TRBJ1-5	.	.	TRBV3-1/TRBV3-2	CASVQVFSSNQPQHF	TGTGCCAGCGTTCAGGTTTTCTCTAGCAATCAGCCCCAGCATTTT
TRBJ1-1	.	.	TRBV11-2	CASSLAGSGARTEAFF	TGTGCCAGCAGCTTAGCTGGATCTGGGGCGCGCACTGAAGCTTTCTTT
TRBJ2-3	TRBD2	.	TRBV7-2	CASSSTGTSGGFTDTQYF	TGTGCCAGCAGCTCTACGGGGACTAGCGGGGGGTTCACAGATACGCAGTATTTT
TRBJ2-5	.	.	TRBV19	CASTSSGGRGTQYF	TGTGCCAGTACTAGTTCCGGGGGGCGGGGGACCCAGTACTTC
TRBJ1-1	TRBD1	.	TRBV10-3	CAIKVQGASEAFF	TGTGCCATCAAAGTACAGGGGGCTAGTGAAGCTTTCTTT
TRBJ2-2	TRBD2	.	TRBV19	CASAGGRTTGELFF	TGTGCCAGTGCTGGCGGGAGGACTACCGGGGAGCTGTTTTTT
TRBJ1-6	.	once	TRBV5-4	CASSRMGLTNSPLHF	TGTGCCAGCAGCCGAATGGGACTGACCAATTCACCCCTCCACTTT
TRBJ2-5	.	.	TRBV7-9	CASSSRGPETQYF	TGTGCCAGCAGCTCTAGGGGTCCAGAGACCCAGTACTTC
TRBJ2-4	.	.	TRBV7-9	CATQGWENIQYF	TGTGCCACGCAGGGCTGGGAAAACATTCAGTACTTC
TRBJ1-1	TRBD1	.	TRBV19	CASSMADRGPTEAFF	TGTGCCAGTAGTATGGCGGACAGGGGGCCCACTGAAGCTTTCTTT